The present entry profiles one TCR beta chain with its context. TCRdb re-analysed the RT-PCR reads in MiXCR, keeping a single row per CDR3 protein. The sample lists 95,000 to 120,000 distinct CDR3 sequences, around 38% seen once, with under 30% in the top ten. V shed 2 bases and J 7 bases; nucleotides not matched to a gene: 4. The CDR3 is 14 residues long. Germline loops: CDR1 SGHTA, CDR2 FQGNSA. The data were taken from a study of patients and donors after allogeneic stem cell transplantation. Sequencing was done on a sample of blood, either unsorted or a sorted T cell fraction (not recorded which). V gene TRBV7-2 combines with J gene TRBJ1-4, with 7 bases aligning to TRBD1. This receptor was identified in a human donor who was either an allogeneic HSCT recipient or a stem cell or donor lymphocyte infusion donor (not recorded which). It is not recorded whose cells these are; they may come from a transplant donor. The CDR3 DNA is TGTGCCAGCAGCTTAATGCAGGGGGGTGAAAAACTGTTTTTT. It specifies CASSLMQGGEKLFF. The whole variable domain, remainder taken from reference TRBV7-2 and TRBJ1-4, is GAGVSQSPSNKVTEKGKDVELRCDPISGHTALYWYRQSLGQGLEFLIYFQGNSAPDKSGLPSDRFSAERTGGSVSTLTIQRTQQEDSAVYLCASSLMQGGEKLFFGSGTQLSVL.